These T cell receptor beta chains were read from a single sample in a study of T-cell reconstitution after alpha-beta-depleted transplantation in children. In TCRdb, the PCR reads were re-called with MiXCR into one record per CDR3 protein. This sample yields 400,000 to 550,000 distinct CDR3 sequences, of which about 11% are seen a single time; just over 2% belongs to the top ten. The starting material was PBMCs, obtained before TCRalphabeta/CD19-depleted stem cell transplant. These receptors were collected from a child aged 2-15 years with inherited bone marrow failure, due to receive a stem cell transplant. Each CDR3 is given with its conserved first and last residue. The order of the fields is V gene, CDR3 length, J gene, D gene, clone size, CDR3 DNA, CDR3 protein. D genes are given only for firm matches. Where a row states a size, it is once, few, many or the class of an expanded clone; other rows omit it.

TRBV7-8	14	TRBJ1-6	TRBD1	many	TGTGCCAGCACCCCTGGACAGGGCCGGTCACCCCTCCACTTT	CASTPGQGRSPLHF
TRBV14	13	TRBJ1-1	NA	NA	TGTGCCAGCAGCCAATTTATTAGAACTGAAGCTTTCTTT	CASSQFIRTEAFF
TRBV12-3/TRBV12-4	15	TRBJ2-2	TRBD2	many	TGTGCCAGCAGTTATAGCGGGAGGGTTACCGGGGAGCTGTTTTTT	CASSYSGRVTGELFF
TRBV25-1	13	TRBJ2-7	NA	few	TGTGCCAGCAGTGAATTCTGGGGGGCCGAGCAGTACTTC	CASSEFWGAEQYF
TRBV11-2	13	TRBJ2-7	NA	many	TGTGCCAGCAGTGACGCGCCAGCGTTCGAGCAGTACTTC	CASSDAPAFEQYF
TRBV12-3/TRBV12-4	19	TRBJ2-4	NA	few	TGTGCCAGCAGTTTAGCGCTTACTGGATCCTATTTAGCCAAAAACATTCAGTACTTC	CASSLALTGSYLAKNIQYF
TRBV28	18	TRBJ2-2	NA	few	TGTGCCAGCAGTTTCGGTCCGCCGCCCGAAGAGGCGGCCGGGGAGCTGTTTTTT	CASSFGPPPEEAAGELFF
TRBV29-1	12	TRBJ2-7	NA	many	TGCAGCGTTGAGGGTAGGGAAAGTAAGCAGTACTTC	CSVEGRESKQYF
TRBV5-1	16	TRBJ2-6	TRBD2	NA	TGCGCCAGCAGCTTGGTGGCGGGAGGTGGGGCCAACGTCCTGACTTTC	CASSLVAGGGANVLTF
TRBV29-1	13	TRBJ1-2	TRBD1	many	TGCAGCGTGGTGACAGGGCCCAACTATGGCTACACCTTC	CSVVTGPNYGYTF
TRBV21-1	12	TRBJ2-1	NA	many	TGTGCCAGCAGCAAACGGCGGGGGGAGCAGTTCTTC	CASSKRRGEQFF
TRBV19	14	TRBJ2-7	NA	many	TGTGCCAGTAGTCCTGACGACGGGGATTACGAGCAGTACTTC	CASSPDDGDYEQYF
TRBV27	14	TRBJ1-2	NA	many	TGTGCCAGCAGTTCCACGGACACGGGGTATGGCTACACCTTC	CASSSTDTGYGYTF
TRBV5-1	13	TRBJ2-5	NA	many	TGCGCCAGCAGACCGGGTGGGGTAGAGACCCAGTACTTC	CASRPGGVETQYF
TRBV30	14	TRBJ1-1	NA	many	TGTGCCTGGTTAAGGGTGTCTAAGAACACTGAAGCTTTCTTT	CAWLRVSKNTEAFF
TRBV29-1	14	TRBJ2-7	NA	many	TGCAGCGTTGCCGTCGGAGGGAATGGCTACGAGCAGTACTTC	CSVAVGGNGYEQYF
TRBV7-2	15	TRBJ1-1	NA	many	TGTGCCAGCAGCTTAATCAGGGCCGCGAACACTGAAGCTTTCTTT	CASSLIRAANTEAFF
TRBV9	15	TRBJ2-7	NA	few	TGTGCCAGCAGCGAAGGGGGGGCCCCAACCTACGAGCAGTACTTC	CASSEGGAPTYEQYF
TRBV7-8	17	TRBJ2-1	TRBD2	many	TGTGCCAGCAGCTTCGGGACTAGCGGGATAGCCTACAATGAGCAGTTCTTC	CASSFGTSGIAYNEQFF
TRBV13	16	TRBJ1-2	TRBD1	many	TGTGCCAGCACTACTAGGACAGGCGAAACTTTCTATGGCTACACCTTC	CASTTRTGETFYGYTF
TRBV29-1	13	TRBJ2-1	NA	NA	TGCAGCACCCGGGACTCACCTTACAATGAGCAGTTCTTC	CSTRDSPYNEQFF
TRBV9	14	TRBJ2-2	NA	many	TGTGCCAGCAGCCCCAGTACGGGCACCGGGGAGCTGTTTTTT	CASSPSTGTGELFF
TRBV29-1	17	TRBJ2-1	TRBD2	many	TGCAGCGTTGAATGGACTAGCGGGCCCCCGACCTACAATGAGCAGTTCTTC	CSVEWTSGPPTYNEQFF
TRBV28	15	TRBJ2-3	NA	many	TGTGCCAGCAGTCCACTAGCCTGGGCCACAGATACGCAGTATTTT	CASSPLAWATDTQYF
TRBV6-5	16	TRBJ2-2	TRBD2	many	TGTGCCAGCAGGTACCGACTAGCGGGAGACACCGGGGAGCTGTTTTTT	CASRYRLAGDTGELFF
TRBV5-1	12	TRBJ1-1	NA	few	TGCGCCAGCAGCCTCGGACGGAGTGAAGCTTTCTTT	CASSLGRSEAFF